The subject of this entry is one T cell receptor beta chain. As the library was built, unique molecular identifiers were attached to individual cDNA molecules. Under the authors' procedure: There were a median of approximately 96,000 TCRs per sample, with a range from roughly 20,000 to 700,000. Each CDR3 protein gets one entry after TCRdb re-called the 5' RACE reads with MiXCR. The V and J calls were not made by the authors but by TCRdb's processing. The table lists tens of thousands of distinct CDR3 sequences, less than 9.5% of them singletons. Unfractionated whole blood was the source of the extracted total RNA. The data originate from a study of human T cells and chemical hapten exposure. As for the study in general: Variability of per-sample TCR yields stemmed mainly from small differences in pooled library volume.

The CDR3 loop spans 17 amino acids. The V gene lost 0 bases and the J gene lost 2 bases, with 17 bases spanning the gap. Germline loops: CDR1 SEHNR, CDR2 FQNEAQ (reference sequence). The chain recombines TRBV7-9 with TRBJ2-7; possibly TRBD2 for D (5 bases). The receptor comes from a male donor in good health. The CDR3 DNA reads as TGTGCCAGCAGCTTAGCCCCCGCGGGCGGCAAACCCTACGAGCAGTACTTC. Its protein product is CASSLAPAGGKPYEQYF.